The TCR beta chain described here comes from a study of T cell responses to AZD1222 COVID-19 vaccine. Study results and limitations: Scientists sampled the repertoires only once the peak T cell response had passed. Reportedly, nearly half of unique spike TCRs recognized epitopes outside B.1.351/B.1.1.7 mutations. Baseline serology detected seropositivity in only a handful of AZD1222 recipients.

This CDR3 is built from 15 residues. Trimming removed 5 bases from V and 0 bases from J, with 10 bases in between. Looked up from germline, CDR1 is ENHRY and CDR2 is SYGVKD. The table came from immunoSEQ multiplex PCR; TCRdb's copy has only in-frame clones and leaves some out. The data contain 90,000 to 120,000 clones, 92% of them singletons. A word on this clone: Antigen specificity is unknown.

The chain is built from TRBV10-3 and TRBJ2-2; no clear D. This receptor was taken from an adult who received the AZD1222 COVID-19 vaccine. The sample in question was peripheral blood, obtained 28 days after the second AZD1222 dose. The CDR3 is CAISPGDANTGELFF. The DNA of the CDR3 is TGTGCCATCAGTCCCGGTGACGCGAACACCGGGGAGCTGTTTTTT.